This T cell receptor beta chain comes out of a study of T cell repertoires and HLA-DP antigens (dated by TCRdb to the late 2010s). Notes on the research overall: Using HeLa cells transduced to present allogeneic HLA-DP, the study set up an in vitro model of CD4+ T cell alloreactivity. Compared with self, one alloantigen differed at one amino acid in the peptide-binding groove and the other differed at ten, modelling structurally similar versus dissimilar alloantigens. Of the three donors, two were male and one was female, and their ages ranged from the 18-to-29 age band up to the 60-to-69 age band. Average DNA input was roughly 200 ng for sorted CD137+CD4+ samples, compared with 1,000 to 1,500 ng for pre-culture CD4+ samples.

The CDR3, cysteine through phenylalanine, is 16 amino acids long. Only the CDR3 DNA is retained, 48 bases long and in frame from the first base. Looking up the germline V gene (reference sequence) yields CDR1 LNHDA and CDR2 SQIVND. V and J are truncated by 4 bases and 5 bases respectively, leaving an intervening sequence of 20 bases. Beyond this particular receptor, the publication reports: Clones undetected before culture had an average cumulative frequency of about 36% against one allele and 50.6% against the other. Limitations were identified as the inclusion of only a few donors, the use of a non-physiological HeLa antigen-presenting system, and the use of total CD4+ responder cells. Naive and memory CD4+ repertoires were not analysed separately. Clonality of sorted CD137+ cells was similar against both alloantigens (around 0.4) and much higher than in pre-culture samples (roughly 0.04).

Untouched CD4+ T cells were isolated from Ficoll-separated PBMC by magnetic bead negative selection, reaching an average purity of around 98%. Using magnetic beads, untouched CD4+ T cells were isolated from Ficoll-separated PBMC at around 98% purity, with only negligible CD8+ contamination. Donors were a few healthy blood donors whose buffy coats supplied peripheral blood mononuclear cells. CMV seronegative status was shared by all three donors. Genomic DNA was extracted with the DNeasy Blood & Tissue Kit. For each subject, genomic DNA from sorted CD137+CD4+ cells and from pre-culture CD4+ baseline samples underwent TCRB sequencing. This clone was seen ten or more times. Its antigen is not yet known. Nothing much larger sits one base from this clone, and base qualities are not available. The immunoSEQ multiplex PCR, with forward primers for 54 TRBV segments and reverse primers for 13 TRBJ segments, was used to amplify TCRB CDR3 regions. For pre-culture CD4+ samples, sequencing was done at deep resolution with a target of 150,000 to 200,000 T cell genomes. Sequencing of the amplicons was done on an Illumina HiSeq System, giving 87 bp reads that spanned the CDR3. In the source study's methods: Reads were corrected for PCR and sequencing errors, and CDR3 regions were defined by alignment to IMGT reference sequences. Synthetic template pools were used to estimate the numbers of templates and unique rearrangements. Clonality was computed by subtracting Pielou's evenness from 1. The Daley-Smith estimator was used to estimate richness. Repertoire overlap was measured with Morisita's index. Clones found in cultured samples but undetected in the pre-culture repertoire of the corresponding donor were defined as low-abundance clones. TCRdb provides this immuneACCESS table in a form limited to in-frame rearrangements. Some clones are lacking; in checked studies, under half of them reflect an unresolved V gene, and why the rest are absent is not known. From that table come the V and J calls and clone size; the DNA was used to work out D and trimming. Recorded for this sample are about 73,000 clones; about 80% of them occurred a single time. The leading ten clones occupy more than 1.5% of the sample.

Input material: CD4+ T cells from PBMCs. The chain employs TRBV19 and TRBJ1-1; the best D guess is TRBD1, with 5 bases matching. The TCR sequence derives from a man aged 60-69 years in good health and CMV-seronegative. The CDR3 region: CASSTANRGMRTEAFF. The DNA sequence reads TGTGCCAGTAGTACCGCCAATAGGGGTATGCGAACTGAAGCTTTCTTT. Beyond the CDR3, the reference TRBV19 and TRBJ1-1 genes provide the residues; the full variable domain reads: DGGITQSPKYLFRKEGQNVTLSCEQNLNHDAMYWYRQDPGQGLRLIYYSQIVNDFQKGDIAEGYSVSREKKESFPLTVTSAQKNPTAFYLCASSTANRGMRTEAFFGQGTRLTVV.